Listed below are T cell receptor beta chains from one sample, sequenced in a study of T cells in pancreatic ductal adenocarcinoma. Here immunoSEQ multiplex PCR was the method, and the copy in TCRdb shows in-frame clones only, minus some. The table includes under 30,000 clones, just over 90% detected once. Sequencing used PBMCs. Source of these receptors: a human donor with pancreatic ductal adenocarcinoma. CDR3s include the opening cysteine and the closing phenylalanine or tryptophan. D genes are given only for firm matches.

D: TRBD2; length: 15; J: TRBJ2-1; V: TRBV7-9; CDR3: CASSLGTSQNNEQFF; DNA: TGTGCCAGCAGCTTGGGGACTAGCCAAAACAATGAGCAGTTCTTC
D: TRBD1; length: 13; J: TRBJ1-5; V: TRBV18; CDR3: CASAQGTNQPQHF; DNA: TGTGCCAGCGCACAGGGGACCAATCAGCCCCAGCATTTT
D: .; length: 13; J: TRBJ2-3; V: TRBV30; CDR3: CAWSVRSGDTQYF; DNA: TGTGCCTGGAGTGTACGGTCGGGAGATACGCAGTATTTT
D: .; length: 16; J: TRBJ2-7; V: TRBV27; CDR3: CASSSPIQRGSREQYF; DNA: TGTGCCAGCAGTTCCCCGATACAGAGGGGGTCTCGCGAGCAGTACTTC
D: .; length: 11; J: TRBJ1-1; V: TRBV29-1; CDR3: CSVGREGEAFF; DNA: TGCAGCGTTGGCAGGGAGGGGGAAGCTTTCTTT
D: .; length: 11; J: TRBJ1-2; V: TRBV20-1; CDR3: CSAVGNYGYTF; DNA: TGCAGTGCTGTGGGGAACTATGGCTACACCTTC
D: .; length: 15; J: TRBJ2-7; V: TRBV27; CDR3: CASRPGQGGVYEQYF; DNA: TGTGCCAGCAGACCGGGGCAGGGGGGAGTTTACGAGCAGTACTTC
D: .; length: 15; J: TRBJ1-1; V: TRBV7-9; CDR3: CASSLGGGRDTEAFF; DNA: TGTGCCAGCAGCTTAGGGGGTGGGAGGGACACTGAAGCTTTCTTT
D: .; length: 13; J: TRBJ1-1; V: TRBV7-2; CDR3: CASSSHRFTEAFF; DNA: TGTGCCAGCAGCTCGCACAGATTCACTGAAGCTTTCTTT
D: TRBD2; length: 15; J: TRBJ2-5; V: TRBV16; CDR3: CASSQSPGGEETQYF; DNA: TGTGCCAGCAGCCAATCCCCGGGGGGGGAAGAGACCCAGTACTTC
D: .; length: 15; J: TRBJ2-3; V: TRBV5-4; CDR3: CASSLRGQSTDTQYF; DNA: TGTGCCAGCAGCTTGAGAGGACAGAGCACAGATACGCAGTATTTT
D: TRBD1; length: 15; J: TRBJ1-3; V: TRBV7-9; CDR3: CASSVTGGPGNTIYF; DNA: TGTGCCAGCAGCGTGACAGGGGGCCCTGGAAACACCATATATTTT
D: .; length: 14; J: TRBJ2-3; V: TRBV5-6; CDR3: CASSLREGQDTQYF; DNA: TGTGCCAGCAGCTTGAGAGAGGGCCAAGATACGCAGTATTTT
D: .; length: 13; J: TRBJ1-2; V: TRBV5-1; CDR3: CASSLAGDYGYTF; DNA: TGCGCCAGCAGCTTGGCGGGAGACTATGGCTACACCTTC
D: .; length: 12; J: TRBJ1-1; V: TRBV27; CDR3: CASSGGYTEAFF; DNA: TGTGCCAGCAGTGGGGGGTACACTGAAGCTTTCTTT
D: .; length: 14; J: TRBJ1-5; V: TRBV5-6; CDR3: CASSLGQRPIAQHF; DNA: TGTGCCAGCAGCTTGGGTCAGCGGCCTATAGCCCAGCATTTT
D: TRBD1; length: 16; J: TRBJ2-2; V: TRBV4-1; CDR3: CASSSGPTGDTGELFF; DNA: TGCGCCAGCAGCTCTGGGCCTACAGGGGACACCGGGGAGCTGTTTTTT
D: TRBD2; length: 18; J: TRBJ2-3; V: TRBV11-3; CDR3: CASSPVPGTSGFTDTQYF; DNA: TGTGCCAGCAGCCCTGTTCCCGGGACTAGCGGATTCACAGATACGCAGTATTTT
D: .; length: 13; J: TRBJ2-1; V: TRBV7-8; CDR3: CASSLADYNEQFF; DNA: TGTGCCAGCAGCTTAGCGGACTACAATGAGCAGTTCTTC
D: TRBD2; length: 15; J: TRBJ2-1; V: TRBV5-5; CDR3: CASNPSGRGTNEQFF; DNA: TGTGCCAGCAACCCTAGCGGGAGGGGTACCAATGAGCAGTTCTTC
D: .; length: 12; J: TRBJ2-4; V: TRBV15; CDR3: CATSRRGNIQYF; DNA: TGTGCCACCAGCAGGCGGGGAAACATTCAGTACTTC
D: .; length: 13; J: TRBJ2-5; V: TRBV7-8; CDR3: CASSLAGGGTQYF; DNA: TGTGCCAGCAGCTTAGCGGGAGGTGGGACCCAGTACTTC
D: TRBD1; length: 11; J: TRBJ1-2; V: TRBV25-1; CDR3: CASSWTGGYTF; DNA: TGTGCCAGCAGTTGGACAGGCGGCTACACCTTC
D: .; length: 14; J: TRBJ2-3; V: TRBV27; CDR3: CASSLGWSTDTQYF; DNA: TGTGCCAGCAGTTTAGGGTGGAGCACAGATACGCAGTATTTT